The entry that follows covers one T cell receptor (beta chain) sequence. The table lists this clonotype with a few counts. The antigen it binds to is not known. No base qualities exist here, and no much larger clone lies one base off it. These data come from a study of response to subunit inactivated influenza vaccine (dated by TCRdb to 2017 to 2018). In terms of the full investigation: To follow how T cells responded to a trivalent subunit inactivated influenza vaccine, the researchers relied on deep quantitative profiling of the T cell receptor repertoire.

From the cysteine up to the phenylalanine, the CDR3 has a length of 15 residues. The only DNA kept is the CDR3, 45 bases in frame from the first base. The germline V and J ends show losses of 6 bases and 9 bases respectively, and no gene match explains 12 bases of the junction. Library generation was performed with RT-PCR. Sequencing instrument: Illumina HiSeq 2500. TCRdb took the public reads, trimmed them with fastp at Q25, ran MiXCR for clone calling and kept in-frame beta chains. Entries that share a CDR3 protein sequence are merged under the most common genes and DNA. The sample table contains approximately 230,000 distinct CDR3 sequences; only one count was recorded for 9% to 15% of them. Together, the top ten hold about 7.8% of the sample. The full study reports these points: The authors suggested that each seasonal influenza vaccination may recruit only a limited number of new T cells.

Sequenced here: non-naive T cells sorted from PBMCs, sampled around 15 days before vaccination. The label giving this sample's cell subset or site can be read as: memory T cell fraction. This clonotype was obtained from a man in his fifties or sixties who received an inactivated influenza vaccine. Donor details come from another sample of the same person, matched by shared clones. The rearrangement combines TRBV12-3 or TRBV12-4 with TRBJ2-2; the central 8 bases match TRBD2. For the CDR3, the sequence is CASSREGGSSRELFF. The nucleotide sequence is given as TGTGCCAGCAGCCGGGAGGGGGGGAGCTCCAGGGAGCTGTTTTTT.